This passage covers 17 T cell receptor beta chains from one sample sequenced in a study of blood T cells in healthy people across ages. The use of a sample-barcoded 5' primer and a J-beta primer mix characterized a second PCR of 7 to 11 cycles. TCRdb re-called the 5' RACE reads through MiXCR, storing one row per CDR3 protein. The sample has around 690,000 distinct CDR3 sequences; roughly 58% are singletons. The specimen was blood. Receptors were obtained from a man aged 55 to 70 in good health.

V is TRBV11-2 and J is TRBJ1-1; weak D call: TRBD1 (5 bases). V dropped 4 bases and J dropped 4 bases, with 13 bases sitting between them. The CDR3 has 14 amino acids. CDR1 is SGHAT, CDR2 FQNNGV, per germline. CDR3 in DNA: TGTGCCAGCAGCTCGACCCCTGGGGGCACTGAAGCTTTCTTT. Protein sequence: CASSSTPGGTEAFF.

This clonotype was picked up many times. This chain joins TRBV7-2 and TRBJ2-4; TRBD1 matches at 7 bases. This CDR3 region has 15 residues. J lost 3 bases, V lost 5 bases, and 7 bases had no gene match. Per germline, CDR1 SGHTA and CDR2 FQGNSA. The CDR3 reads CASSPTGVSKNIQYF. DNA of the CDR3: TGTGCCAGCAGCCCCACAGGGGTTAGCAAAAACATTCAGTACTTC.

J is TRBJ2-3 and V is TRBV7-2, with 8 bases fitting TRBD2. This CDR3 region has 15 residues. V was pared by 3 bases and J by 2 bases, with 4 bases of the junction left unmatched. Germline V gene data show CDR1 as SGHTA and CDR2 as FQGNSA. The CDR3 sequence: CASSFLAGYTDTQYF. For the CDR3, the DNA is TGTGCCAGCAGCTTCTTAGCGGGGTACACAGATACGCAGTATTTT. The complete variable domain, with remaining parts taken from reference TRBV7-2 and TRBJ2-3, reads GAGVSQSPSNKVTEKGKDVELRCDPISGHTALYWYRQSLGQGLEFLIYFQGNSAPDKSGLPSDRFSAERTGGSVSTLTIQRTQQEDSAVYLCASSFLAGYTDTQYFGPGTRLTVL.

The rearrangement joins TRBV21-1 to TRBJ2-5. TRBV21-1 is marked as a pseudogene. There are 9 residues in the CDR3. This CDR3 is CASRGEQYF. CDR3 DNA: TGTGCCAGCAGGGGTGAGCAGTACTTC.

The chain is built from TRBV5-5 and TRBJ2-5; perhaps TRBD2 as D (5 bases). Germline V gives CDR1 SGHKS, CDR2 YYEKEE (reference sequence). The ends were cut back, 3 bases at V and 5 bases at J, with 11 bases in the middle. This CDR3 has 13 amino acids. The CDR3 DNA reads TGTGCCAGCAGCTCTGGACTCGTGGAGACCCAGTACTTC. It is translated as CASSSGLVETQYF.

This clonotype occurred many times. The V and J genes are TRBV7-2 and TRBJ2-7, with D possibly being TRBD2 (6 bases). CDR3 length: 14 amino acids. The V gene's germline CDR1 is SGHTA and CDR2 FQGNSA. V lost 1 base, J lost 3 bases, and 10 bases lay in between. The CDR3 sequence: CASSLGGNRYEQYF. The CDR3 DNA reads as TGTGCCAGCAGCTTAGGCGGGAATCGCTACGAGCAGTACTTC.

This clonotype was seen at least ten times. The J gene is TRBJ2-5, the V gene TRBV6-4; 8 positions agree with TRBD2. The CDR3 consists of 15 residues. The germline V gene encodes CDR1 MRHNA and CDR2 SNTAGT. Losses at the gene ends were 6 bases for V and 2 bases for J; bases not matched to a gene: 8. Here the CDR3 DNA reads TGTGCCAGCAGATACGGGGGGGGGGAACAAGAGACCCAGTACTTC. Its translation: CASRYGGGEQETQYF.

The V gene is TRBV7-9, the J gene TRBJ2-4; 9 nucleotides match TRBD2. V was clipped by 1 base and J by 0 bases; unmatched bases: 4. The CDR3 has 17 residues. CDR1 is SEHNR and CDR2 is FQNEAQ in the germline V gene (reference sequence). The CDR3 DNA reads TGTGCCAGCAGCTTAGTTGGCGGGGGGGCAGCCAAAAACATTCAGTACTTC. Translating gives CASSLVGGGAAKNIQYF.

V is TRBV28 and J is TRBJ2-1; D possibly corresponds to TRBD1 (6 bases). V lost 7 bases, J lost 4 bases, and 14 bases lay in between. Germline assignment: CDR1 MDHEN and CDR2 SYDVKM. The CDR3 runs to 14 residues. The CDR3 protein is CASTGATPYNEQFF. The CDR3 nucleotides read TGTGCCAGCACAGGGGCAACTCCTTACAATGAGCAGTTCTTC.

The rearrangement uses TRBV3-1 and TRBJ2-5, with D perhaps TRBD2 (5 bases). The CDR3 has 14 residues. Looked up from germline, CDR1 is LGHDT and CDR2 is YNNKEL (reference sequence). Trimming pared 0 bases from V and 4 bases from J, leaving 9 bases between. CDR3 amino acids: CASSQELVAETQYF. Here the CDR3 DNA reads TGTGCCAGCAGCCAAGAACTAGTCGCAGAGACCCAGTACTTC.

There are many counts of this clonotype. The genes are TRBV7-9 and TRBJ1-1; D call uncertain. The CDR3 loop spans 12 amino acids. Trimming took off 1 base at V and 0 bases at J, with 0 bases between the two ends. Germline loops: CDR1 SEHNR, CDR2 FQNEAQ (reference sequence). CDR3 coding DNA: TGTGCCAGCAGCTTAGTGAACACTGAAGCTTTCTTT. Protein sequence: CASSLVNTEAFF.

The chain couples TRBV2 to TRBJ1-6; D call uncertain. The germline CDR1 and CDR2 sequences are SNHLY and FYNNEI. The V gene lost 0 bases and the J gene lost 17 bases, with 11 bases spanning the gap. This CDR3 comprises 12 residues. The chain's CDR3 is CASSEARSFFHF. CDR3 coding DNA: TGTGCCAGCAGTGAAGCTCGGTCTTTTTTCCACTTT.

The chain is built from TRBV5-1 and TRBJ2-4; TRBD1 matches at 10 bases. The better agreement between TRBJ2-7 and the DNA end casts doubt on the J call. Germline V gene data show CDR1 as SGHRS and CDR2 as YFSETQ. This CDR3 contains 17 residues. The CDR3 sequence is CASSSEFPGQGSHEQYF. DNA of the CDR3: TGCGCCAGCAGCTCCGAATTCCCGGGACAGGGGAGCCACGAGCAGTACTTC.

This clonotype has a single count. The CDR3 here is CSARDPSRGRNTDTQYF. The CDR3 nucleotides read TGCAGTGCTAGAGATCCCAGCAGGGGGCGAAACACAGATACGCAGTATTTT. V is TRBV20-1 and J is TRBJ2-3; 8 bases map to TRBD1. The CDR3 loop spans 17 amino acids. Germline CDR1 is DFQATT and CDR2 is SNEGSKA (reference sequence). J was trimmed by 2 bases and V by 0 bases; bases with no gene match: 10.

This chain links TRBV7-9 with TRBJ2-6; TRBD1 aligns across 7 bases. Germline assignment: CDR1 SEHNR and CDR2 FQNEAQ (reference sequence). V shed 5 bases and J 6 bases; nucleotides not matched to a gene: 19. This CDR3 has 19 residues. In nucleotides, the CDR3 is TGTGCCAGCAGCCCTGGACAGGTGAGCGGAGAGCGTAAGGCCAACGTCCTGACTTTC. The encoded protein is CASSPGQVSGERKANVLTF.

To note about this clonotype: At one end the junction does not follow the germline gene, possibly because of a read error. The chain carries TRBV20-1 and TRBJ2-5; TRBD1 might be the D (6 bases). Looked up from germline, CDR1 is DFQATT and CDR2 is SNEGSKA (reference sequence). The CDR3 is 13 amino acids. CDR3 DNA sequence: TGCAGTGCTAGAGATTACAGGGTAGAGACCCGGTACTTC. Translation: CSARDYRVETRYF.

The rearrangement joins TRBV7-6 to TRBJ1-1; D gene ambiguous. With 5 bases removed from V and 7 bases from J, the gap between germline ends came to 8 bases. This CDR3 is 11 amino acids long. Looked up from germline, CDR1 is SGHVS and CDR2 is FNYEAQ. The CDR3 DNA is TGTGCCAGCAGCCGGGCAGATGAAGCTTTCTTT. This translates into CASSRADEAFF.